This T cell receptor beta chain stems from a study of siplizumab effects on memory and regulatory T cells. Whole-study results and caveats: The authors did not confirm suppressive function in proliferating Tregs from siplizumab cultures.

Worth noting for this clone: Its antigen is unidentified.

The germline V and J ends were trimmed by 2 bases and 7 bases, with 6 bases remaining between them. The CDR3 sequence is 11 residues long. Per germline, CDR1 SGHKS and CDR2 YYEKEE (reference sequence). Cells from the mixed lymphocyte reaction underwent coculture for five to six days at 37 degrees C. The protocol was immunoSEQ multiplex PCR, while the TCRdb copy is restricted to in-frame clones and leaves out a portion. The table includes about 9,600 clones, approximately 40% detected once. V gene TRBV5-5 combines with J gene TRBJ1-1; no definite D call. The source of this sequence is a human donor in good health; the cells came from an allogeneic mixed lymphocyte reaction. The material sequenced was CFSE-low (dividing) CD8+ T cells sorted from an allogeneic mixed lymphocyte reaction. The chain's CDR3 is CASSFGFEAFF. CDR3 nucleotides: TGTGCCAGCAGCTTCGGGTTTGAAGCTTTCTTT.